The 27 T cell receptor beta chains given below trace back to one sample, sequenced in a study of blood T cells in healthy people across ages. The authors ran a second PCR of roughly 6 to 12 cycles using a sample-barcoded 5' primer and a J-beta primer mix. TCRdb used MiXCR to reprocess the 5' RACE reads, holding one entry per CDR3 protein. The table records approximately 730,000 distinct CDR3 sequences, roughly 53% of them present only once. Sequenced sample: blood. These TCRs come from a man older than 75 in good health.

This clonotype was seen a few times. The gene calls are TRBV7-2 and TRBJ1-1, with a tentative D call TRBD1 (5 bases). Germline assignment: CDR1 SGHTA and CDR2 FQGNSA. Trimming removed 5 bases from V and 5 bases from J, with 21 bases in between. This CDR3 spans 16 amino acids. The CDR3: CASSPKALRGGTEAFF. Written as DNA, the CDR3 is TGTGCCAGCAGCCCGAAAGCTCTAAGGGGTGGTACTGAAGCTTTCTTT.

The chain joins TRBV3-1 to TRBJ2-3; D gene ambiguous. This CDR3 has 15 residues. V was shortened by 0 bases and J by 14 bases, with 21 bases between the two germline ends. Germline lookup yields CDR1 LGHDT and CDR2 YNNKEL (reference sequence). CDR3 loop: CASSQDLPGHRYAYF. The CDR3 DNA reads as TGTGCCAGCAGCCAAGATCTTCCGGGCCACAGATACGCGTATTTT.

The chain employs TRBV4-3 and TRBJ2-1, with D possibly matching TRBD1 (6 bases). Germline V gene data show CDR1 as LGHNA and CDR2 as YSLEER. V dropped 0 bases and J dropped 2 bases, with 14 bases sitting between them. This CDR3 region has 17 residues. The CDR3 here is CASSQESRQVTYNEQFF. The CDR3 nucleotides read TGCGCCAGCAGCCAAGAAAGCAGACAGGTAACCTACAATGAGCAGTTCTTC.

This clonotype was counted between two and nine times. J is TRBJ2-1 and V is TRBV7-9, with TRBD2 matching 11 bases. This CDR3 has 17 residues. Germline-derived CDR1 and CDR2 are SEHNR and FQNEAQ (reference sequence). V trimming: 0 bases; J trimming: 5 bases; junction bases outside the gene matches: 6. CDR3 bases: TGTGCCAGCAGCTTAGCGATGACTAGCGGGAACGACAATGAGCAGTTCTTC. Its protein is CASSLAMTSGNDNEQFF.

V gene TRBV10-3 combines with J gene TRBJ2-1; 13 bases map to TRBD2. Germline values: CDR1 ENHRY, CDR2 SYGVKD. Trimming cost V 4 bases and J 7 bases; bases outside gene matches: 4. The CDR3 contains 15 residues. The CDR3 DNA reads as TGTGCCATCAGTGGGACTAGCGGGAGAGGTAATGAGCAGTTCTTC. This sequence encodes CAISGTSGRGNEQFF.

The V call is TRBV20-1, the J call TRBJ2-1; 8 bases agree with TRBD2. Germline CDR1 is DFQATT and CDR2 is SNEGSKA (reference sequence). Trimming took 1 base from V and 0 from J; bases not matched to a gene: 5. The CDR3 runs to 16 residues. As DNA, the CDR3 is TGCAGTGCTAGAGGGGGACGGGAGGGCTCCTACAATGAGCAGTTCTTC. Its translation is CSARGGREGSYNEQFF.

This clonotype appeared a few times. This chain joins TRBV12-3 or TRBV12-4 and TRBJ2-2; possibly TRBD2 for D (5 bases). The V end lost 3 bases, the J end lost 5 bases, and 7 bases lay between the germline ends. This CDR3 region has 13 residues. The CDR3: CASSFSGTGELFF. CDR3 DNA sequence: TGTGCCAGCAGTTTCTCGGGGACCGGGGAGCTGTTTTTT.

The V gene is TRBV7-3, the J gene TRBJ1-1; D not certain. The CDR3 sequence is 12 residues long. V lost 5 bases and J 1 base, leaving 5 bases between the germline ends. Germline CDR1 reads SGHTA; CDR2 reads FQGTGA. The CDR3 reads CASSPPNTEAFF. The CDR3 nucleotides are TGTGCCAGCAGCCCACCGAACACTGAAGCTTTCTTT.

The chain employs TRBV28 and TRBJ1-5; 7 bases agree with TRBD1. J was trimmed by 4 bases and V by 7 bases; bases with no gene match: 10. The CDR3 is 15 amino acids. The V gene's germline CDR1 is MDHEN and CDR2 SYDVKM. CDR3 region: CASNRQGVGNQPQHF. CDR3 nucleotide sequence: TGTGCCAGCAATAGACAGGGCGTTGGAAATCAGCCCCAGCATTTT. Full variable domain (remainder filled in from reference TRBV28 and TRBJ1-5): DVKVTQSSRYLVKRTGEKVFLECVQDMDHENMFWYRQDPGLGLRLIYFSYDVKMKEKGDIPEGYSVSREKKERFSLILESASTNQTSMYLCASNRQGVGNQPQHFGDGTRLSIL.

The chain recombines TRBV2 with TRBJ1-5; D possibly corresponds to TRBD1 (6 bases). CDR3 size: 15 residues. Germline V CDR1 and CDR2: SNHLY, FYNNEI. Trimming took off 1 base at V and 7 bases at J, with 14 bases between the two ends. Here the CDR3 reads CASSEGGQGHQPQHF. Written as DNA, the CDR3 is TGTGCCAGCAGTGAAGGTGGGCAGGGGCACCAGCCCCAGCATTTT. Full variable domain (missing parts from reference TRBV2 and TRBJ1-5): EPEVTQTPSHQVTQMGQEVILRCVPISNHLYFYWYRQILGQKVEFLVSFYNNEISEKSEIFDDQFSVERPDGSNFTLKIRSTKLEDSAMYFCASSEGGQGHQPQHFGDGTRLSIL.

This clonotype was found many times. J is TRBJ2-7 and V is TRBV29-1; 9 positions match TRBD2. V shed 6 bases and J 1 base; nucleotides not matched to a gene: 4. Germline V CDR1 and CDR2: SQVTM, ANQGSEA. The CDR3 runs to 13 residues. DNA for the CDR3: TGCAGCGTCCATCTAGCGGGGTCCTACGAGCAGTACTTC. Residues: CSVHLAGSYEQYF.

This clonotype has only a few counts. The chain links TRBV4-2 to TRBJ2-1, with 10 bases that match TRBD1. This CDR3 is 17 amino acids long. V trimming: 0 bases; J trimming: 2 bases; junction bases outside the gene matches: 4. Germline CDR1 LGHNA, CDR2 YNFKEQ. The CDR3 DNA reads TGTGCCAGCAGCCAAGATGCCGGGACAGGGGCCTACAATGAGCAGTTCTTC. Translating gives CASSQDAGTGAYNEQFF.

The rearrangement uses TRBV28 and TRBJ1-6, with TRBD1 identical over 7 bases. The CDR3 is made up of 14 amino acids. From germline, CDR1 is MDHEN and CDR2 SYDVKM. Losses at the gene ends were 6 bases for V and 10 bases for J; bases not matched to a gene: 9. CDR3 DNA: TGTGCCAGCAGAATCGACAGGGTAGTCTCACCCCTCCACTTT. Protein: CASRIDRVVSPLHF. Full variable domain (missing parts from reference TRBV28 and TRBJ1-6): DVKVTQSSRYLVKRTGEKVFLECVQDMDHENMFWYRQDPGLGLRLIYFSYDVKMKEKGDIPEGYSVSREKKERFSLILESASTNQTSMYLCASRIDRVVSPLHFGNGTRLTVT.

The chain joins TRBV19 to TRBJ2-5; TRBD2 matches 7 bases. The tail of the sequence fits TRBJ2-7 better, so the J call may be wrong. Germline CDR1 is LNHDA and CDR2 is SQIVND (reference sequence). The CDR3 is made up of 14 amino acids. CDR3 region: CASSLGLGIYEQYF. For the CDR3, the DNA is TGTGCCAGTAGTCTCGGACTAGGAATATACGAGCAGTACTTC.

The V and J genes are TRBV28 and TRBJ1-1, with 10 bases that match TRBD1. J gave up 5 bases and V 10 bases, and 7 bases lay outside the gene matches. This CDR3 is 13 amino acids long. The germline V gene encodes CDR1 MDHEN and CDR2 SYDVKM. The CDR3 region is CATTTGGMTEAFF. The CDR3 bases are TGTGCCACCACGACAGGGGGCATGACTGAAGCTTTCTTT.

The chain carries TRBV27 and TRBJ1-6; maybe TRBD1 (5 bases). The germline gives CDR1 MNHEY, CDR2 SMNVEV (reference sequence). The V end lost 5 bases, the J end lost 7 bases, and 15 bases lay between the germline ends. The CDR3 is made up of 15 amino acids. The CDR3 spells CASSPGRGGNSPLHF. DNA for the CDR3: TGTGCCAGCAGTCCGGGGCGGGGAGGAAATTCACCCCTCCACTTT.

The V and J genes are TRBV20-1 and TRBJ1-2; 7 nucleotides line up with TRBD1. Trimming at V came to 2 bases and at J to 2 bases, leaving 11 bases not matched to a gene. The CDR3 runs to 16 residues. Germline V gene lookup returns CDR1 DFQATT and CDR2 SNEGSKA (reference sequence). The CDR3 DNA sequence: TGCAGTGCTAGAAGAAGGGCCGCAGGGGGGAACTATGGCTACACCTTC. As protein: CSARRRAAGGNYGYTF.

This clonotype was seen only a few times. This chain links TRBV28 with TRBJ2-1, with unresolved D. The DNA end is a closer match to TRBJ2-7, so the J assignment may be wrong. Germline CDR1 reads MDHEN; CDR2 reads SYDVKM. The CDR3 has 14 residues. CDR3 sequence (DNA): TGTGCCAGCAGTCCCGAGTGGAAGTACAATGAGCAGTACTTC. Protein sequence: CASSPEWKYNEQYF.

The rearrangement links TRBV30 to TRBJ1-1, with D hard to call. Per the germline V gene, CDR1 is GTSNPN and CDR2 is SVGIG (reference sequence). The CDR3 loop spans 12 amino acids. Trimming shortened V by 3 bases and J by 1 base, and 6 bases separated the two germline ends. CDR3 in DNA: TGTGCCTGGAGCGATTGGAACACTGAAGCTTTCTTT. Amino acid sequence: CAWSDWNTEAFF. Full variable domain (missing parts from reference TRBV30 and TRBJ1-1): SQTIHQWPATLVQPVGSPLSLECTVEGTSNPNLYWYRQAAGRGLQLLFYSVGIGQISSEVPQNLSASRPQDRQFILSSKKLLLSDSGFYLCAWSDWNTEAFFGQGTRLTVV.

V and J are TRBV20-1 and TRBJ2-7; TRBD1 matches at 8 bases. The CDR3 loop spans 17 amino acids. Germline V gene data show CDR1 as DFQATT and CDR2 as SNEGSKA (reference sequence). Losses at the gene ends were 1 base for V and 3 bases for J; bases not matched to a gene: 14. In DNA form, the CDR3 reads TGCAGTGCTAGAGCTAGTGAAGGCATTGGACAGGGCTACGAGCAGTACTTC. Translating gives CSARASEGIGQGYEQYF.

V and J are TRBV27 and TRBJ1-2; TRBD1 might be the D (5 bases). The CDR3 totals 15 residues. V shed 6 bases and J shed 7 bases, with 21 bases lying between them. Germline loops: CDR1 MNHEY, CDR2 SMNVEV (reference sequence). CDR3 residues: CASSPRRGDSVGYTF. CDR3 nucleotide sequence: TGTGCCAGCAGCCCGCGGCGGGGGGATAGCGTTGGCTACACCTTC.

This clonotype was detected many times. An end of the junction differs from the germline gene, which may be a read error. The chain employs TRBV27 and TRBJ2-1, with D uncertain. This CDR3 comprises 11 residues. Per the germline V gene, CDR1 is MNHEY and CDR2 is SMNVEV (reference sequence). In DNA form, the CDR3 reads TGTGCCAGCAGCTTATACAATGAGCAGTTCTTC. It yields the protein CASSLYNEQFF.

This clonotype was picked up a small number of times. For the CDR3, the DNA is TGTGCCAGCAGCCTATCCTCCACGTGGGGCGAGCAGTTCTTC. This codes for CASSLSSTWGEQFF. This chain joins TRBV14 and TRBJ2-1; D perhaps matches TRBD1 (5 bases). The ends were cut back, 4 bases at V and 10 bases at J, with 17 bases in the middle. Germline V lookup: CDR1 SGHDN, CDR2 FVKESK. This CDR3 spans 14 amino acids.

As regards this clonotype: Its ends do not fully match the called genes, so a read error is possible. The genes are TRBV20-1 and TRBJ2-1; perhaps D is TRBD1 or TRBD2 (5 bases each). The CDR3 totals 13 residues. The germline V gene encodes CDR1 DFQATT and CDR2 SNEGSKA (reference sequence). The CDR3 protein is CGAAGTASYEQFF. In DNA form, the CDR3 reads TGCGGTGCTGCCGGGACGGCGAGCTACGAGCAGTTCTTC.

The rearrangement joins TRBV20-1 to TRBJ1-5; TRBD1 is a possible D gene (6 bases). CDR1 is DFQATT, CDR2 SNEGSKA, per germline (reference sequence). V was cut by 6 bases and J by 0 bases, with 21 bases left in between. The CDR3 length is 17 residues. The CDR3 DNA follows: TGCAGTGCCCCGGACAGAATGGGGGCGGGTAGCAATCAGCCCCAGCATTTT. The encoded protein is CSAPDRMGAGSNQPQHF.

This chain links TRBV5-1 with TRBJ1-2; TRBD1 matches 7 bases. This CDR3 comprises 15 residues. From germline, CDR1 is SGHRS and CDR2 YFSETQ. Trimming at V came to 3 bases and at J to 5 bases, leaving 10 bases not matched to a gene. CDR3: CASSSGQPPGYGYTF. For the CDR3, the DNA is TGCGCCAGCAGCTCGGGACAGCCCCCGGGGTATGGCTACACCTTC. The full variable domain, completed using reference TRBV5-1 and TRBJ1-2, is KAGVTQTPRYLIKTRGQQVTLSCSPISGHRSVSWYQQTPGQGLQFLFEYFSETQRNKGNFPGRFSGRQFSNSRSEMNVSTLELGDSALYLCASSSGQPPGYGYTFGSGTRLTVV.

This clonotype was counted between two and nine times. V gene TRBV7-9 combines with J gene TRBJ1-2, with D possibly TRBD1 on 6 matching bases. CDR1 is SEHNR, CDR2 FQNEAQ, per germline (reference sequence). V was clipped by 3 bases and J by 8 bases, with 22 bases between them. There are 16 residues in the CDR3. CDR3 DNA sequence: TGTGCCAGCAGCTTCGGGGGGGCGGTCTTGTCCGGCGGCTACACCTTC. As protein: CASSFGGAVLSGGYTF.